This T cell receptor (beta chain) is drawn from a study of CD8 T cells in ankylosing spondylitis listed by TCRdb under 2017. About the investigation overall: The study set out to find disease-linked TCR variants by profiling T cell receptor beta repertoires in ankylosing spondylitis patients and healthy donors. In total, the full study cohort was made up of 110 or so healthy donors and 25 ankylosing spondylitis patients. Peripheral blood samples were taken, and synovial fluid was additionally collected from ankylosing spondylitis patients. Overall results and qualifications from the work: The disease-linked clones were reported to be significantly enriched in matched synovial fluid samples from ankylosing spondylitis patients. Some TCR beta motif variants had previously been reported in synovial fluid and blood of reactive arthritis patients, which suggested common disease-initiation mechanisms. A CD8+ phenotype was shown by the disease-linked clones, which were found at relatively low frequencies in peripheral blood. A TCR beta motif made up of several highly homologous amino acid variants appeared to be characteristic of blood from ankylosing spondylitis patients.

The CDR3 runs 13 amino acids, cysteine and phenylalanine included. Solely the CDR3 DNA is kept, with 39 bases framed from the first base. The germline V gene supplies CDR1 SGHTA and CDR2 FQGNSA. The germline ends are 12 bases apart after V is trimmed by 5 bases and J by 5 bases. Sequencing used an Illumina HiSeq 2500. Quantitative 5'-RACE with molecular barcodes was used to prepare TCR beta libraries. From the authors' description of their analysis: A new computational method based on a probabilistic model of VDJ rearrangement was used to identify disease-linked TCR variants. Clones were called with MiXCR by TCRdb after fastp trimmed the public reads at Q25, and only in-frame beta chains were retained. All rows with the same CDR3 protein become a single entry with the most common DNA and genes. Here the V and J calls rest on TCRdb's processing, not on the authors' analysis. This sample holds 290,000 or so distinct CDR3 sequences; around 21% were observed only once. The leading ten clones occupy 3% to 4% of the sample.

This clonotype appeared many times. Its antigen is still unknown. Qualities for individual bases were not recorded, and no much larger clone is one base off. The rearrangement combines TRBV7-2 with TRBJ2-5; the D gene is possibly TRBD1, with 5 bases matching. Source material: blood, either unsorted or a sorted T cell fraction (not recorded which). This receptor was obtained from a female donor with ankylosing spondylitis or in good health (not recorded which). The DNA sequence is TGTGCCAGCAGCCCCCGACAGTCGGAGACCCAGTACTTC. This gives the protein CASSPRQSETQYF. The CDR3, completed at both ends by the reference TRBV7-2 and TRBJ2-5 genes, gives the full variable domain GAGVSQSPSNKVTEKGKDVELRCDPISGHTALYWYRQSLGQGLEFLIYFQGNSAPDKSGLPSDRFSAERTGGSVSTLTIQRTQQEDSAVYLCASSPRQSETQYFGPGTRLLVL.